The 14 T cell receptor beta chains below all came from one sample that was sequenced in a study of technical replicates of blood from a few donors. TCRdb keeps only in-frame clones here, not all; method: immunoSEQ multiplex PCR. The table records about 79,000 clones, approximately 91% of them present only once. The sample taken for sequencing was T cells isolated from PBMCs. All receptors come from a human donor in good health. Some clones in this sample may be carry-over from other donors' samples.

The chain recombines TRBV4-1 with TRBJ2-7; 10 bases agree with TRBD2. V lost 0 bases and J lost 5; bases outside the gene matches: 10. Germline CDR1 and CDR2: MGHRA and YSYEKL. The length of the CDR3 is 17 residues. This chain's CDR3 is CASSQEFVSGLADEQYF. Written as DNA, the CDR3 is TGCGCCAGCAGCCAAGAATTCGTGAGTGGACTAGCGGACGAGCAGTACTTC.

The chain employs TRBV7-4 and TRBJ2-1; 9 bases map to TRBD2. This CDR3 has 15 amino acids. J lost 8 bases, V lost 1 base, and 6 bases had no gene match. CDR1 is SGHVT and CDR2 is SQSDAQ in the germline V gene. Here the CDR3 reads CASSLEEREVDEQFF. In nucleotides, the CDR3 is TGTGCCAGCAGCTTAGAGGAGCGGGAGGTGGATGAGCAGTTCTTC.

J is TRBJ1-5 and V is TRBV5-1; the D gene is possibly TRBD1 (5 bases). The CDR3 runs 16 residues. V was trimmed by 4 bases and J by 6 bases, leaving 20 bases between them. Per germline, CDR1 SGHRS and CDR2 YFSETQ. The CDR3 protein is CASSPGGTERGQPQHF. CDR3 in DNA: TGCGCCAGCAGCCCGGGAGGGACGGAGAGAGGTCAGCCCCAGCATTTT.

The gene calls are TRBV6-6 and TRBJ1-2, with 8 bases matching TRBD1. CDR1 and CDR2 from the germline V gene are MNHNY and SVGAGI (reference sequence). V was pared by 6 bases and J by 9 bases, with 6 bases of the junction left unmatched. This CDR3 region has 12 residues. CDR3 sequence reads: CASSPDRGRYTF. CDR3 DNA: TGTGCCAGCAGCCCTGACAGGGGACGCTACACCTTC.

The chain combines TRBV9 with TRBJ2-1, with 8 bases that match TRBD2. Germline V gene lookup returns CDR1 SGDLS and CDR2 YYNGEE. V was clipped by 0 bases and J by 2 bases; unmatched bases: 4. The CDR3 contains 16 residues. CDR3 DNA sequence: TGTGCCAGCAGCGTAGGATGGCGGGAGGCCTACAATGAGCAGTTCTTC. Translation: CASSVGWREAYNEQFF.

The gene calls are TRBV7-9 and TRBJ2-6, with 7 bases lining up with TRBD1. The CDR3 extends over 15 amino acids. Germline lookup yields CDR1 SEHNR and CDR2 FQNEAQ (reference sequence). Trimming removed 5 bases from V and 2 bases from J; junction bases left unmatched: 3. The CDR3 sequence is CASSLQGTGANVLTF. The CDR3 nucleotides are TGTGCCAGCAGCCTACAGGGGACTGGGGCCAACGTCCTGACTTTC.

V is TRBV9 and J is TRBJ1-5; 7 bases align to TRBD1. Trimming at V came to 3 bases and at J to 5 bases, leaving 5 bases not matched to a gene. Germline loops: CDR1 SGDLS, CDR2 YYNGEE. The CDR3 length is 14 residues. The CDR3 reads CASSGGTEYQPQHF. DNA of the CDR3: TGTGCCAGCAGCGGCGGGACAGAGTATCAGCCCCAGCATTTT.

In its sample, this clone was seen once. The DNA for the CDR3 is TGTGCCAGCAGCTCCCATTCTGAAGCTTTCTTT. As protein: CASSSHSEAFF. This chain connects TRBV11-1 to TRBJ1-1; D remains ambiguous. Germline loops: CDR1 SGHAT, CDR2 FQDESV (reference sequence). V lost 4 bases, J lost 6 bases, and 6 bases lay in between. The CDR3 has 11 amino acids. The whole variable domain, filled in from reference TRBV11-1 and TRBJ1-1, reads EAEVAQSPRYKITEKSQAVAFWCDPISGHATLYWYRQILGQGPELLVQFQDESVVDDSQLPKDRFSAERLKGVDSTLKIQPAELGDSAMYLCASSSHSEAFFGQGTRLTVV.

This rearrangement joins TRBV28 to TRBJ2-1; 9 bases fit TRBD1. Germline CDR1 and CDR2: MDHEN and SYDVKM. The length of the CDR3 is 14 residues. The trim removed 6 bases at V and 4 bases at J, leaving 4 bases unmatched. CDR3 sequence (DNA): TGTGCCAGCAGAGACAGGGGGGAATACAATGAGCAGTTCTTC. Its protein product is CASRDRGEYNEQFF.

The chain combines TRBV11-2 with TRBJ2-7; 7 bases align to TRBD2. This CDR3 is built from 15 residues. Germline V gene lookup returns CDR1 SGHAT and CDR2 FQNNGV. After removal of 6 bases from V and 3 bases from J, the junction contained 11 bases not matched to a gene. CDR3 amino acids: CASSSEAGSYYEQYF. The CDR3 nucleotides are TGTGCCAGCAGTTCGGAAGCGGGAAGTTACTACGAGCAGTACTTC.

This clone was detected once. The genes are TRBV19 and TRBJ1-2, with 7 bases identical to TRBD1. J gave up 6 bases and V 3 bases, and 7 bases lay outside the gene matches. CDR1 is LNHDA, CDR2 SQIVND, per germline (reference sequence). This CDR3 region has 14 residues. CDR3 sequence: CASSINLGQNGYTF. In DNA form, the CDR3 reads TGTGCCAGTAGTATTAACCTGGGACAGAATGGCTACACCTTC. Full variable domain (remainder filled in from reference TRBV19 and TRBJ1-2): DGGITQSPKYLFRKEGQNVTLSCEQNLNHDAMYWYRQDPGQGLRLIYYSQIVNDFQKGDIAEGYSVSREKKESFPLTVTSAQKNPTAFYLCASSINLGQNGYTFGSGTRLTVV.

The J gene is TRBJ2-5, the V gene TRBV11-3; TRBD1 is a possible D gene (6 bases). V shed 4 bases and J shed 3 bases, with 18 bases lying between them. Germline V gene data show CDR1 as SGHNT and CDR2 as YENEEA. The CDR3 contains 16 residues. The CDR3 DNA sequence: TGTGCCAGCAGCTCCCTTCCAGGGGTTCAGGAAGAGACCCAGTACTTC. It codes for CASSSLPGVQEETQYF.

Here the CDR3 reads CASSPTGTGAYGNQPQHF. The CDR3 bases are TGTGCCAGCAGCCCCACCGGGACAGGGGCATATGGCAATCAGCCCCAGCATTTT. The genes are TRBV11-3 and TRBJ1-5; 10 nucleotides line up with TRBD1. J was trimmed by 2 bases and V by 5 bases; bases with no gene match: 12. Germline CDR1 and CDR2: SGHNT and YENEEA. This CDR3 is built from 18 residues.

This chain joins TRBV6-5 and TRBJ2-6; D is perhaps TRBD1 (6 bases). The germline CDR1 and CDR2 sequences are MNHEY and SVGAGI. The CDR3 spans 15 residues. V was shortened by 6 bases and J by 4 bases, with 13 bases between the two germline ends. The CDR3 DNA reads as TGTGCCAGCAGAGGTACAGGGTCAGGGGCCAACGTCCTGACTTTC. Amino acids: CASRGTGSGANVLTF.